This TCR beta chain emerged from a study of patients and donors after allogeneic stem cell transplantation. This clonotype was seen just once. TCRdb called the RT-PCR reads again in MiXCR, with one record for every CDR3 protein. In the table there are approximately 200,000 distinct CDR3 sequences, more than 35% of which are singletons. Trimming shortened V by 4 bases and J by 4 bases, and 14 bases separated the two germline ends. The CDR3 sequence is 14 residues long. The germline V gene has CDR1 SQVTM and CDR2 ANQGSEA. The specimen was blood, either unsorted or a sorted T cell fraction (not recorded which). The rearrangement links TRBV29-1 to TRBJ2-1, with TRBD2 as a possible D gene (6 bases). The clonotype was recovered from a human donor who was either an allogeneic HSCT recipient or a stem cell or donor lymphocyte infusion donor (not recorded which). It is not recorded whose cells these are; they may come from a transplant donor. The CDR3 is CSVAGIAVYNEQFF. In nucleotides, the CDR3 is TGCAGCGTTGCAGGGATAGCGGTTTACAATGAGCAGTTCTTC.